Listed below are T cell receptor beta chains from one sample, sequenced in a study of blood T cell repertoires in COVID-19. Sequencing was performed with immunoSEQ multiplex PCR; in TCRdb, only in-frame clones are kept and a portion is missing. This sample has about 30,000 clones, with 80% found just once. The sequencing sample was made of peripheral blood. Receptor source: a woman in her 70s with acute or convalescent COVID-19. Both conserved end residues are part of each CDR3. Each record gives: D gene, J gene, V gene, CDR3 length, clone size, CDR3 protein, CDR3 DNA. D genes are given only for firm matches. Size values are once, few and many counts, or a class for expanded clones, and some rows have none.

TRBD1,TRBJ2-7,TRBV28,15,-,CASRNDRGRSYEQYF,TGTGCCAGCCGAAACGACAGGGGGCGGTCGTACGAGCAGTACTTC
TRBD2,TRBJ2-7,TRBV27,13,-,CASSPGLGYEQYF,TGTGCCAGCAGTCCAGGACTAGGGTACGAGCAGTACTTC
-,TRBJ2-7,TRBV3-1/TRBV3-2,14,-,CASSLGAGGGEQYF,TGTGCCAGCAGCTTGGGAGCCGGGGGAGGCGAGCAGTACTTC
TRBD1,TRBJ1-1,TRBV6-5,15,-,CASSYSVTGGTEAFF,TGTGCCAGCAGTTACTCGGTTACAGGGGGCACTGAAGCTTTCTTT
TRBD2,TRBJ2-2,TRBV7-6,16,-,CASSLPYRGGTGELFF,TGTGCCAGCAGCTTACCCTATAGGGGAGGGACCGGGGAGCTGTTTTTT
-,TRBJ1-1,TRBV11-3,13,medium-sized,CASSPREWTEAFF,TGTGCCAGCAGCCCTCGGGAGTGGACTGAAGCTTTCTTT
TRBD2,TRBJ2-1,TRBV6-5,14,-,CASTGLAGINEQFF,TGTGCCAGCACGGGACTAGCGGGGATCAATGAGCAGTTCTTC
-,TRBJ2-4,TRBV11-2,15,-,CASSLEAQGKNIQYF,TGTGCCAGCAGCTTAGAGGCCCAGGGAAAAAACATTCAGTACTTC
-,TRBJ2-1,TRBV30,12,-,CAWATRSAGQFF,TGTGCCTGGGCTACTAGGTCCGCCGGGCAGTTCTTC
-,TRBJ1-4,TRBV25-1,15,once,CASSDPSRADEKLFF,TGTGCCAGCAGTGACCCTTCCAGGGCGGACGAAAAACTGTTTTTT
-,TRBJ1-3,TRBV11-2,14,-,CASSLARVGNTIYF,TGTGCCAGCAGCTTAGCCAGGGTTGGAAACACCATATATTTT
TRBD2,TRBJ2-2,TRBV24-1,18,-,CATSDTRLAGGYTGELFF,TGTGCCACCAGTGATACTAGACTAGCGGGGGGCTACACCGGGGAGCTGTTTTTT
TRBD1,TRBJ1-1,TRBV27,14,-,CASSFTGVNTEAFF,TGTGCCAGCAGTTTCACAGGGGTGAACACTGAAGCTTTCTTT
-,TRBJ1-4,TRBV28,15,-,CASSLAQGGNEKLFF,TGTGCCAGCAGTTTAGCACAGGGCGGTAATGAAAAACTGTTTTTT
TRBD1,TRBJ2-3,TRBV18,17,-,CASSQGADCKNTDTQYF,TGTGCCAGCTCACAGGGGGCCGACTGTAAGAACACAGATACGCAGTATTTT
TRBD1,TRBJ1-1,TRBV27,15,-,CASSADRGYGTEAFF,TGTGCCAGCAGTGCGGACAGGGGGTACGGCACTGAAGCTTTCTTT
-,TRBJ2-7,TRBV7-9,15,-,CASSRSGVSSYEQYF,TGTGCCAGCAGCCGGTCCGGGGTTAGCTCCTACGAGCAGTACTTC
TRBD2,TRBJ2-5,TRBV7-7,15,-,CASSSLAGVLETQYF,TGTGCTAGCAGCTCCCTAGCGGGAGTTTTGGAGACCCAGTACTTC
-,TRBJ2-2,TRBV9,17,-,CASSVGAAFLNTGELFF,TGTGCCAGCAGCGTAGGGGCAGCCTTCTTGAACACCGGGGAGCTGTTTTTT
-,TRBJ2-7,TRBV6-2/TRBV6-3,15,-,CASSYPFGSGYEQYF,TGTGCCAGCAGTTACCCCTTTGGCTCTGGCTACGAGCAGTACTTC
TRBD2,TRBJ2-1,TRBV6-4,15,-,CASSQGLTGYNEQFF,TGTGCCAGCAGTCAGGGACTAACGGGATACAATGAGCAGTTCTTC
-,TRBJ1-3,TRBV5-1,14,-,CASSAGMAGNTIYF,TGCGCCAGCAGCGCGGGGATGGCTGGAAACACCATATATTTT
TRBD1,TRBJ2-2,TRBV5-4,16,-,CASSQGDQMNTGELFF,TGTGCCAGCAGCCAGGGGGACCAGATGAACACCGGGGAGCTGTTTTTT
-,TRBJ1-5,TRBV28,13,-,CASSFDRYQPQHF,TGTGCCAGCAGTTTCGACAGGTATCAGCCCCAGCATTTT
-,TRBJ2-3,TRBV3-1/TRBV3-2,14,-,CASSQDRLPDTQYF,TGTGCCAGCAGCCAAGATCGGTTACCAGATACGCAGTATTTT
-,TRBJ1-1,TRBV5-4,14,few,CASSTGTRNTEAFF,TGTGCCAGCAGCACCGGGACACGGAACACTGAAGCTTTCTTT
-,TRBJ2-1,TRBV7-9,12,-,CASSPRTVEQFF,TGTGCCAGCAGTCCGCGGACAGTTGAGCAGTTCTTC
TRBD1,TRBJ1-2,TRBV28,14,-,CASSLSGLRDSGTF,TGTGCCAGCAGTTTGTCTGGGCTACGGGACAGTGGAACCTTC
-,TRBJ1-3,TRBV7-9,15,once,CASSTSRGSGNTIYF,TGTGCCAGCAGCACTTCCAGGGGATCTGGAAACACCATATATTTT
TRBD1,TRBJ1-2,TRBV7-8,14,-,CASSLGTGGHGYTF,TGTGCCAGCAGTCTGGGGACAGGGGGCCATGGCTACACCTTC
TRBD1,TRBJ2-5,TRBV27,15,few,CASSPQTGMKETQYF,TGTGCCAGCAGTCCCCAGACAGGGATGAAAGAGACCCAGTACTTC
TRBD1,TRBJ2-7,TRBV5-4,14,-,CASSLDRETYEQYF,TGTGCCAGCAGCTTAGACAGGGAGACCTACGAGCAGTACTTC
TRBD2,TRBJ2-1,TRBV27,15,once,CASSLSSGGWFEQFF,TGTGCCAGCAGTTTGTCTAGCGGGGGGTGGTTTGAGCAGTTCTTC
-,TRBJ1-3,TRBV4-1,14,few,CASSQDRSGNTIYF,TGCGCCAGCAGCCAAGATCGCTCTGGAAACACCATATATTTT
TRBD2,TRBJ2-3,TRBV7-2,15,-,CASSPSGGAGDTQYF,TGTGCCAGCAGTCCGAGCGGGGGGGCAGGAGATACGCAGTATTTT
-,TRBJ2-2,TRBV11-3,14,-,CASTGRGDTGELFF,TGTGCCAGCACAGGCAGGGGGGACACCGGGGAGCTGTTTTTT
TRBD2,TRBJ2-3,TRBV14,18,-,CASSQDLLAGGPTDTQYF,TGTGCCAGCAGCCAAGATTTACTAGCGGGAGGACCCACAGATACGCAGTATTTT
-,TRBJ2-5,TRBV10-3,12,-,CAISDRAETQYF,TGTGCCATCAGTGACAGGGCTGAGACCCAGTACTTC
TRBD1,TRBJ2-2,TRBV5-1,15,few,CASSLNGQGAGELFF,TGCGCCAGCAGCTTGAATGGACAGGGGGCCGGGGAGCTGTTTTTT
TRBD1,TRBJ1-6,TRBV4-3,16,-,CASSQDRLQGGSPLHF,TGCGCCAGCAGCCAAGATCGGCTCCAGGGGGGTTCACCCCTCCACTTT
-,TRBJ1-4,TRBV7-9,15,once,CASSLVRGLNEKLFF,TGTGCCAGCAGCTTAGTTAGGGGACTTAATGAAAAACTGTTTTTT
TRBD1,TRBJ2-2,TRBV19,14,-,CAVGTGSITGELFF,TGTGCCGTGGGGACAGGGTCTATCACCGGGGAGCTGTTTTTT
-,TRBJ2-2,TRBV2,12,few,CASSGGAGELFF,TGTGCCAGCAGTGGCGGGGCCGGGGAGCTGTTTTTT
-,TRBJ1-2,TRBV3-1/TRBV3-2,13,-,CASKFRSESGYTF,TGTGCCAGTAAGTTCAGGTCAGAGTCTGGCTACACCTTC
-,TRBJ1-5,TRBV28,19,-,CASSLNEGVAYRSNQPQHF,TGTGCCAGCAGTTTAAACGAGGGGGTGGCCTATAGGAGCAATCAGCCCCAGCATTTT
TRBD2,TRBJ2-3,TRBV28,15,-,CASSLSTSGGDTQYF,TGTGCCAGCAGTTTGAGTACTAGCGGGGGAGATACGCAGTATTTT
TRBD2,TRBJ2-5,TRBV19,14,once,CASSIGGGEETQYF,TGTGCCAGTAGTATTGGTGGGGGGGAGGAGACCCAGTACTTC
-,TRBJ1-2,TRBV27,14,-,CASSPSGYPYGYTF,TGTGCCAGCTCCCCATCAGGGTACCCCTATGGCTACACCTTC